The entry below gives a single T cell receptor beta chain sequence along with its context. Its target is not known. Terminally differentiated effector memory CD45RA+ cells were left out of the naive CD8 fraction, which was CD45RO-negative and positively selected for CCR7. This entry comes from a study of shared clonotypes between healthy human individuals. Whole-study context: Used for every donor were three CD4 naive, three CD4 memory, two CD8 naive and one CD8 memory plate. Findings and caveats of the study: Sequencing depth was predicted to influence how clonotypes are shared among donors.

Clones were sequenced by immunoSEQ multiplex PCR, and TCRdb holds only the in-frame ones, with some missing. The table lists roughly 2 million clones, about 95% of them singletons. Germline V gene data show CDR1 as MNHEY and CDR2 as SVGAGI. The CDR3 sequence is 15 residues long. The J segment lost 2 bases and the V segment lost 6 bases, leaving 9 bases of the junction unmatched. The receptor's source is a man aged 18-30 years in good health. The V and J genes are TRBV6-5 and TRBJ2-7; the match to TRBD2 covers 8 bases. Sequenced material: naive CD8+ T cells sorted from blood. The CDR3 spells CASSYHGGVPYEQYF. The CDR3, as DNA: TGTGCCAGCAGCTACCACGGGGGGGTTCCCTACGAGCAGTACTTC.